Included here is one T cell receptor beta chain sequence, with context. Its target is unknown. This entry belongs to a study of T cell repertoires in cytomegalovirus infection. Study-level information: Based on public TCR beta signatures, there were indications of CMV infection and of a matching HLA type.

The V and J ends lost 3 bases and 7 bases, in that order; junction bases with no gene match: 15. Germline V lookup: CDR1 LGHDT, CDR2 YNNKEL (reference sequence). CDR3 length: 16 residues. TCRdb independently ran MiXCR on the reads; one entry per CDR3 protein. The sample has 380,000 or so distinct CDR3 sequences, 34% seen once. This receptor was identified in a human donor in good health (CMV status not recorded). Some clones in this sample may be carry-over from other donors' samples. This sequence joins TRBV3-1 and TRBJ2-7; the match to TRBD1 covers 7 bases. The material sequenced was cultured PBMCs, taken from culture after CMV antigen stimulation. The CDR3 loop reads CASSQRETRGRREQYV. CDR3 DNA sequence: TGTGCCAGCAGCCAGAGGGAGACAAGGGGGCGTCGGGAGCAGTACGTC.